One sample yielded the 26 T cell receptor beta chains listed below, sequenced in a study of cytomegalovirus exposure and HLA in healthy donors. Measured with immunoSEQ multiplex PCR; TCRdb has only the in-frame clones, and not every one. There are some 100,000 clones in the sample; about 84% occur only once, and around 5% lies in the top ten. Sequenced input: PBMCs. The receptor source for this set is a man in his late teens or twenties in good health and CMV-seronegative.

The chain combines TRBV2 with TRBJ2-7; 7 bases line up with TRBD1. With V trimmed by 2 bases and J by 9 bases, 16 bases remained unmatched. The CDR3 spans 16 residues. In germline, CDR1 is SNHLY, CDR2 FYNNEI. CDR3 region: CASSERGTALGYGQYF. The CDR3 DNA reads as TGTGCCAGCAGTGAAAGGGGGACAGCCTTGGGGTATGGGCAGTACTTC.

The rearrangement links TRBV29-1 to TRBJ1-5, with TRBD1 matching over 7 bases. CDR1 is SQVTM and CDR2 is ANQGSEA in the germline V gene. The trim removed 5 bases at V and 0 bases at J, leaving 7 bases unmatched. The CDR3 contains 15 residues. The CDR3 DNA is TGCAGCGTTCGACCGACAGGGAATAGCAATCAGCCCCAGCATTTT. Translation: CSVRPTGNSNQPQHF. Supplemented by reference TRBV29-1 and TRBJ1-5, the full variable domain reads SAVISQKPSRDICQRGTSLTIQCQVDSQVTMMFWYRQQPGQSLTLIATANQGSEATYESGFVIDKFPISRPNLTFSTLTVSNMSPEDSSIYLCSVRPTGNSNQPQHFGDGTRLSIL.

This clone was observed a single time. This chain connects TRBV5-1 to TRBJ1-2; 7 bases fit TRBD1. V dropped 4 bases and J dropped 0; count of bases not matched to a gene: 12. CDR1 is SGHRS, CDR2 YFSETQ, per germline. The CDR3 sequence is 17 residues long. The CDR3 region has the DNA TGCGCCAGCAGCCTACGAGGGACAGACCGAGCTAACTATGGCTACACCTTC. Its protein product is CASSLRGTDRANYGYTF.

This clone occurred once. The chain has TRBV5-1 and TRBJ1-3, with D perhaps TRBD1 (5 bases). CDR1 and CDR2 from the germline V gene are SGHRS and YFSETQ. Trimming left V 0 bases short and J 5 bases short, with 15 bases between. CDR3 length equals 16 residues. CDR3 DNA sequence: TGCGCCAGCAGCTTGGGAGGGACTGGGGTCCGAAACACCATATATTTT. The encoded protein is CASSLGGTGVRNTIYF.

This chain uses TRBV6-5 with TRBJ1-5, with a possible D match to TRBD1 (6 bases). Germline V CDR1 and CDR2: MNHEY, SVGAGI. Trimming stripped 6 bases from V and 3 bases from J, with 12 bases between. The CDR3 totals 14 residues. The CDR3 DNA sequence: TGTGCCAGCAGCCGGGGGGGCTACAATCAGCCCCAGCATTTT. This sequence encodes CASSRGGYNQPQHF.

This clone has only one observation. This rearrangement joins TRBV30 to TRBJ2-7; D might be TRBD1 (5 bases). Trimming removed 3 bases from V and 2 bases from J, with 14 bases in between. Germline V gene lookup returns CDR1 GTSNPN and CDR2 SVGIG (reference sequence). This CDR3 is 14 amino acids long. The CDR3, as DNA: TGTGCCTGGAGCACAGGTATCCTCCCCTACGAGCAGTACTTC. It encodes CAWSTGILPYEQYF.

On this clone: Different DNA sequences within this sample yield the same CDR3. The chain links TRBV29-1 to TRBJ1-1; 8 positions agree with TRBD1. This CDR3 has 12 residues. Germline trimming cut 6 bases from V and 1 base from J; bases unmatched to any gene: 1. Germline V gene data show CDR1 as SQVTM and CDR2 as ANQGSEA. The CDR3 spells CSVGQGNTEAFF. In nucleotides, the CDR3 is TGCAGCGTCGGACAGGGGAACACTGAAGCTTTCTTT. The whole variable domain, filled in from reference TRBV29-1 and TRBJ1-1, reads SAVISQKPSRDICQRGTSLTIQCQVDSQVTMMFWYRQQPGQSLTLIATANQGSEATYESGFVIDKFPISRPNLTFSTLTVSNMSPEDSSIYLCSVGQGNTEAFFGQGTRLTVV.

The chain couples TRBV19 to TRBJ1-6; D might be TRBD1 (5 bases). The CDR3 is 15 amino acids. CDR1 LNHDA and CDR2 SQIVND come from the germline V gene (reference sequence). V was cut by 10 bases and J by 6 bases, with 19 bases left in between. This chain's CDR3 is CATTDGARGNSPLHF. For the CDR3, the DNA is TGTGCCACTACTGACGGGGCGCGGGGTAATTCACCCCTCCACTTT.

This sequence joins TRBV5-6 and TRBJ2-3; 7 nucleotides agree with TRBD2. Germline V gene lookup returns CDR1 SGHDT and CDR2 YYEEEE. The CDR3 has 16 residues. The trim removed 0 bases at V and 0 bases at J, leaving 4 bases unmatched. Here the CDR3 reads CASSLGRLASTDTQYF. In DNA, the CDR3 is TGTGCCAGCAGCTTGGGGCGACTAGCTAGCACAGATACGCAGTATTTT.

The chain is built from TRBV5-1 and TRBJ1-2; maybe TRBD1 (6 bases). The V end lost 4 bases, the J end lost 6 bases, and 10 bases lay between the germline ends. Germline V lookup: CDR1 SGHRS, CDR2 YFSETQ. The CDR3 totals 12 residues. CDR3 in DNA: TGCGCCAGCAGCCCGGACAGAGATGGCTACACCTTC. The encoded protein is CASSPDRDGYTF.

The gene calls are TRBV5-1 and TRBJ1-1; 8 nucleotides match TRBD1. This CDR3 has 13 residues. Germline trimming cut 4 bases from V and 8 bases from J; bases unmatched to any gene: 7. The germline V gene has CDR1 SGHRS and CDR2 YFSETQ. DNA of the CDR3: TGCGCCAGCAGCGTAGGGACAGGTGGGGAAGCTTTCTTT. The encoded protein is CASSVGTGGEAFF.

This chain joins TRBV19 and TRBJ2-1; 10 bases fit TRBD2. The CDR3 is 17 residues long. V was pared by 8 bases and J by 0 bases, with 10 bases of the junction left unmatched. Germline values: CDR1 LNHDA, CDR2 SQIVND (reference sequence). The CDR3 coding sequence is TGTGCCAGTCACTCTAGCGGGGGACTGAGCTCCTACAATGAGCAGTTCTTC. Translation gives CASHSSGGLSSYNEQFF.

As DNA, the CDR3 is TGTGCCAGCAGCCACCGGGACAGTAGCTATGGCTACACCTTC. Its protein is CASSHRDSSYGYTF. The chain uses TRBV7-8 and TRBJ1-2; 7 bases are a match to TRBD1. Germline CDR1 is SGHVS and CDR2 is FQNEAQ. J was trimmed by 4 bases and V by 5 bases; bases with no gene match: 7. The CDR3 covers 14 residues.

The chain has TRBV27 and TRBJ1-5, with a weak D call TRBD1 (6 bases). CDR3 size: 14 residues. With 5 bases removed from V and 4 bases from J, the gap between germline ends came to 12 bases. The germline V gene encodes CDR1 MNHEY and CDR2 SMNVEV (reference sequence). The CDR3 sequence: CASSPGQRNQPQHF. For the CDR3, the DNA is TGTGCCAGCAGTCCGGGACAACGGAATCAGCCCCAGCATTTT.

The chain employs TRBV10-1 and TRBJ1-6, with 7 bases that match TRBD1. This CDR3 contains 20 residues. Germline loops: CDR1 WNHNN, CDR2 SYGVQD (reference sequence). The ends lost 3 bases at V and 3 bases at J; junction bases unmatched: 17. The CDR3 nucleotides read TGCGCCAGCAGTGACCCCCCGGACAGGTCCTGGAGGAACTATAATTCACCCCTCCACTTT. It is translated as CASSDPPDRSWRNYNSPLHF.

This chain joins TRBV4-1 and TRBJ1-4, with D unresolved. CDR1 MGHRA and CDR2 YSYEKL come from the germline V gene. The CDR3 spans 16 residues. V dropped 0 bases and J dropped 0 bases, with 8 bases sitting between them. In nucleotides, the CDR3 is TGCGCCAGCAGCCAAGATGCAACAACAACTAATGAAAAACTGTTTTTT. This translates into CASSQDATTTNEKLFF.

The chain combines TRBV10-3 with TRBJ1-6; D is ambiguous. Trimming took off 1 base at V and 7 bases at J, with 14 bases between the two ends. The V gene's germline CDR1 is ENHRY and CDR2 SYGVKD. This CDR3 region has 16 residues. CDR3 sequence: CAISEFDVGVNSPLHF. The CDR3 region has the DNA TGTGCCATCAGTGAGTTTGATGTGGGAGTGAATTCACCCCTCCACTTT.

This clone was seen just once. The chain combines TRBV19 with TRBJ2-1; weak D call: TRBD2 (5 bases). This CDR3 contains 15 residues. The V gene's germline CDR1 is LNHDA and CDR2 SQIVND (reference sequence). V was trimmed by 4 bases and J by 5 bases, leaving 15 bases between them. The CDR3 loop is CASSSDGRGDNEQFF. CDR3 coding DNA: TGTGCCAGTAGTAGTGACGGCCGGGGAGACAATGAGCAGTTCTTC.

Worth noting for this clone: One end of the junction varies from germline; a read error may be responsible. V gene TRBV4-1 combines with J gene TRBJ1-1; D unresolved. Germline V CDR1 and CDR2: MGHRA, YSYEKL. This CDR3 has 11 residues. CDR3 amino acids: CASSQGRTPVF. In nucleotides, the CDR3 is TGCGCCAGCAGCCAAGGGAGGACGCCCGTCTTT.

The chain uses TRBV5-4 and TRBJ2-7; TRBD1 agrees at 10 bases. J was trimmed by 2 bases and V by 4 bases; bases with no gene match: 6. The CDR3 is 15 amino acids. Germline CDR1 reads SGHNT; CDR2 reads YYREEE (reference sequence). The chain's CDR3 is CASSLRGQGAYEQYF. The DNA for the CDR3 is TGTGCCAGCAGCCTAAGAGGACAGGGGGCCTACGAGCAGTACTTC.

The chain employs TRBV5-1 and TRBJ1-1; 8 bases fit TRBD1. The CDR3 length is 13 residues. After removal of 0 bases from V and 5 bases from J, the junction contained 0 bases not matched to a gene. The V gene's germline CDR1 is SGHRS and CDR2 YFSETQ. As DNA, the CDR3 is TGCGCCAGCAGCTTGGACAGGGGGACTGAAGCTTTCTTT. This codes for CASSLDRGTEAFF.

The rearrangement joins TRBV5-4 to TRBJ2-7, with 8 bases matching TRBD1. The CDR3 covers 14 residues. Germline values: CDR1 SGHNT, CDR2 YYREEE (reference sequence). J lost 6 bases, V lost 4 bases, and 9 bases had no gene match. DNA of the CDR3: TGTGCCAGCAGCCCGGACAGGGATAGTGGCGAGCAGTACTTC. Translating it yields CASSPDRDSGEQYF. Full variable domain (rest looked up from reference TRBV5-4 and TRBJ2-7): ETGVTQSPTHLIKTRGQQVTLRCSSQSGHNTVSWYQQALGQGPQFIFQYYREEENGRGNFPPRFSGLQFPNYSSELNVNALELDDSALYLCASSPDRDSGEQYFGPGTRLTVT.

The V gene is TRBV15, the J gene TRBJ2-3, with D maybe TRBD1 (5 bases). CDR1 and CDR2 from the germline V gene are LNHNV and YYDKDF (reference sequence). V was cut by 1 base and J by 0 bases, with 8 bases left in between. The CDR3 has 15 amino acids. The DNA of the CDR3 is TGTGCCACCAGCAGAGGACAGTTTAGCACAGATACGCAGTATTTT. This translates into CATSRGQFSTDTQYF.

The chain links TRBV2 to TRBJ1-2; D gene ambiguous. The CDR3 covers 13 residues. Germline V gene sequence: CDR1 SNHLY, CDR2 FYNNEI. Trimming took off 10 bases at V and 2 bases at J, with 14 bases between the two ends. CDR3 DNA: TGTGCCACCACAAACCAATTAAACTATGGCTACACCTTC. This codes for CATTNQLNYGYTF.

This chain connects TRBV27 to TRBJ1-2; maybe TRBD1 (5 bases). With 5 bases removed from V and 6 bases from J, the gap between germline ends came to 10 bases. CDR1 is MNHEY and CDR2 is SMNVEV in the germline V gene (reference sequence). The CDR3 loop spans 12 amino acids. CDR3 sequence (DNA): TGTGCCAGCAGTCCGGGACTCGATGGCTACACCTTC. This gives the protein CASSPGLDGYTF.

The gene calls are TRBV14 and TRBJ2-7; 13 bases match TRBD2. The germline CDR1 and CDR2 sequences are SGHDN and FVKESK. The CDR3 totals 14 residues. The ends lost 4 bases at V and 5 bases at J; junction bases unmatched: 2. As DNA, the CDR3 is TGTGCCAGCAGCCGGACTAGCGGGAGTCACGAGCAGTACTTC. Its protein product is CASSRTSGSHEQYF. Full variable domain (remainder filled in from reference TRBV14 and TRBJ2-7): EAGVTQFPSHSVIEKGQTVTLRCDPISGHDNLYWYRRVMGKEIKFLLHFVKESKQDESGMPNNRFLAERTGGTYSTLKVQPAELEDSGVYFCASSRTSGSHEQYFGPGTRLTVT.